This T cell receptor beta chain was identified during a study of cytomegalovirus exposure and HLA in healthy donors. Study context: Genotyping of more than 300 donors showed that over 65% belonged to the Caucasian-associated ancestry cluster.

Notes on the study in general: By HLA locus, TCR association rates varied in a later analysis, with DRB1 showing the most and HLA-C the fewest. Later genetic work tied a missense DCLRE1C variant to beta-chain V and J trimming.

Germline assignment: CDR1 MGHRA and CDR2 YSYEKL. The CDR3 extends over 16 amino acids. Trimming at V came to 2 bases and at J to 4 bases, leaving 7 bases not matched to a gene. The primer mix had 60 Vbeta and 13 Jbeta primers. Measured with immunoSEQ multiplex PCR; TCRdb has only the in-frame clones, and not every one. The repertoire holds 200,000 or so clones, 79% seen once, with 1.5% to 2% in the top ten. A note on this clone: Its antigen is as yet unknown.

The genes are TRBV4-1 and TRBJ2-5, with 10 bases aligning to TRBD1. The receptor was isolated from a man in his forties or fifties in good health and CMV-seronegative. The sample consisted of PBMCs. The CDR3: CASSQSRGTGVETQYF. The CDR3 region has the DNA TGCGCCAGCAGCCAATCCCGGGGGACAGGGGTAGAGACCCAGTACTTC.